Presented here are 29 T cell receptor beta chains from one specimen sequenced in a study of blood T cell repertoires in COVID-19. Assay used: immunoSEQ multiplex PCR; TCRdb lists only in-frame clones, some missing. The sample consists of approximately 70,000 clones, roughly nine tenths of them appearing once. Source material: peripheral blood. These receptors were obtained from a man between 40 and 49 years old with COVID-19, enrolled during active disease.

The chain carries TRBV27 and TRBJ1-3; 7 bases map to TRBD1. CDR1 MNHEY and CDR2 SMNVEV come from the germline V gene (reference sequence). Trimming cost V 2 bases and J 7 bases; bases outside gene matches: 11. This CDR3 comprises 16 residues. CDR3 sequence (DNA): TGTGCCAGCAGTTTAACCGATGGACAGGCTCCGAACACCATATATTTT. It encodes CASSLTDGQAPNTIYF.

This chain joins TRBV19 and TRBJ2-5; D unresolved. In germline, CDR1 is LNHDA, CDR2 SQIVND (reference sequence). The CDR3 spans 8 residues. CDR3 sequence reads: CPRETQYF. The CDR3 bases are TGTCCGCGTGAGACCCAGTACTTC.

This clone was counted between two and nine times. The CDR3 is CASSYSYGNNYEQYF. As DNA, the CDR3 is TGTGCCAGCAGTTACTCATACGGGAACAACTACGAGCAGTACTTC. The chain joins TRBV6-5 to TRBJ2-7, with D possibly being TRBD2 (5 bases). Germline values: CDR1 MNHEY, CDR2 SVGAGI. Trimming removed 0 bases at V and 3 bases at J, with 12 bases between. The CDR3 has 15 residues.

In DNA form, the CDR3 reads TGTGCCAGCAGGGGGGACAGGGATGAAGCTTTCTTT. Translation: CASRGDRDEAFF. This sequence joins TRBV6-5 and TRBJ1-1, with 9 positions matching TRBD1. V lost 6 bases and J lost 7; bases outside the gene matches: 3. Looked up from germline, CDR1 is MNHEY and CDR2 is SVGAGI. The CDR3 has 12 residues.

V usage is TRBV1 and J usage is TRBJ2-2; the tabulated D call, TRBD1, remains unverified against the DNA. TRBV1 is deemed a pseudogene. The CDR3 consists of 18 residues. DNA of the CDR3: TGCACCAGCAGCCAAGATAACAGGGGGCGGTGTGTAACCGGGGAGCTGTTTTTT. Residues: CTSSQDNRGRCVTGELFF.

The chain carries TRBV5-1 and TRBJ1-6; D is uncertain. Germline V CDR1 and CDR2: SGHRS, YFSETQ. The CDR3 has 16 residues. Trimming took 1 base from V and 0 from J, leaving 8 bases between them. CDR3 residues: CASSLQGSSYNSPLHF. CDR3 bases: TGCGCCAGCAGCTTGCAAGGGAGCTCCTATAATTCACCCCTCCACTTT.

This chain links TRBV28 with TRBJ1-5, with D possibly being TRBD1 (6 bases). Germline CDR1 MDHEN, CDR2 SYDVKM. CDR3 length equals 14 residues. V gave up 2 bases and J gave up 7 bases, with 12 bases separating them. The CDR3 spells CASSLEGQGQPQHF. The CDR3, as DNA: TGTGCCAGCAGTTTAGAGGGCCAGGGGCAGCCCCAGCATTTT.

The genes are TRBV4-2 and TRBJ1-4, with 9 nucleotides matching TRBD1. The CDR3 is 16 residues long. CDR1 and CDR2 from the germline V gene are LGHNA and YNFKEQ. J gave up 13 bases and V 0 bases, and 12 bases lay outside the gene matches. CDR3 residues: CASSQDNTGGGLGLFF. The CDR3 coding sequence is TGTGCCAGCAGCCAAGATAATACAGGGGGCGGCTTGGGACTGTTTTTT.

The J gene is TRBJ2-3, the V gene TRBV5-4; TRBD2 matches at 7 bases. The CDR3 has 16 amino acids. Losses at the gene ends were 4 bases for V and 5 bases for J; bases not matched to a gene: 13. Germline values: CDR1 SGHNT, CDR2 YYREEE (reference sequence). As DNA, the CDR3 is TGTGCCAGCAGCGGGGGGGGTCGGGGAGTTGAAGATACGCAGTATTTT. It translates to CASSGGGRGVEDTQYF.

The rearrangement links TRBV7-9 to TRBJ1-3, with no clear D. V was pared by 5 bases and J by 11 bases, with 16 bases between. Looked up from germline, CDR1 is SEHNR and CDR2 is FQNEAQ (reference sequence). The CDR3 is 13 amino acids. The CDR3 here is CASSPSQQMAIYF. Here the CDR3 DNA reads TGTGCCAGCAGCCCTTCACAACAGATGGCCATATATTTT.

The chain has TRBV29-1 and TRBJ2-5, with a weak D call TRBD2 (6 bases). From germline, CDR1 is SQVTM and CDR2 ANQGSEA. Trimming took 7 bases from V and 5 from J, leaving 14 bases between them. The CDR3 extends over 12 amino acids. The CDR3 reads CSGGGMGETQYF. In DNA, the CDR3 is TGCAGCGGTGGGGGGATGGGCGAGACCCAGTACTTC.

The rearrangement links TRBV6-1 to TRBJ1-5; TRBD1 matches 8 bases. CDR3 length: 18 amino acids. J lost 3 bases, V lost 2 bases, and 12 bases had no gene match. Germline CDR1 reads MNHNS; CDR2 reads SASEGT. CDR3 amino acids: CASSEQYGQGIINQPQHF. The CDR3 nucleotides read TGTGCCAGCAGTGAACAATATGGACAGGGTATAATCAATCAGCCCCAGCATTTT.

The chain is built from TRBV4-1 and TRBJ2-5; 14 bases fit TRBD2. J gave up 4 bases and V 3 bases, and 16 bases lay outside the gene matches. CDR1 is MGHRA and CDR2 is YSYEKL in the germline V gene. This CDR3 has 20 residues. The chain's CDR3 is CASSHEPPRLAGGPGETQYF. CDR3 nucleotides: TGCGCCAGCAGCCATGAACCCCCCCGACTAGCGGGGGGGCCAGGAGAGACCCAGTACTTC.

The chain has TRBV4-1 and TRBJ2-2; 7 positions match TRBD2. Germline V gene sequence: CDR1 MGHRA, CDR2 YSYEKL. The ends lost 0 bases at V and 6 bases at J; junction bases unmatched: 7. There are 16 residues in the CDR3. This CDR3 is CASSQEGLGGSGELFF. The CDR3 coding sequence is TGCGCCAGCAGCCAAGAAGGCCTCGGGGGGTCCGGGGAGCTGTTTTTT.

The CDR3 loop is CASRMGASSYEQYF. The CDR3 nucleotides read TGTGCCAGTCGGATGGGGGCTAGCTCCTACGAGCAGTACTTC. J is TRBJ2-7 and V is TRBV6-5, with D possibly TRBD1 on 6 matching bases. The germline V gene has CDR1 MNHEY and CDR2 SVGAGI. The CDR3 is 14 amino acids. V shed 9 bases and J shed 0 bases, with 15 bases lying between them.

This clone was seen only once. The rearrangement uses TRBV5-1 and TRBJ2-3; tentative D call: TRBD2 (6 bases). This CDR3 spans 16 amino acids. V lost 0 bases to trimming and J lost 1 base, with 12 bases between them. Germline lookup yields CDR1 SGHRS and CDR2 YFSETQ. The CDR3 DNA follows: TGCGCCAGCAGCTTGGTATGGGGGGACGGCACAGATACGCAGTATTTT. Amino acid sequence: CASSLVWGDGTDTQYF.

J is TRBJ2-3 and V is TRBV10-1; D not certain. Germline V gene data show CDR1 as WNHNN and CDR2 as SYGVQD (reference sequence). The V and J ends lost 6 bases and 1 base respectively, with 8 bases between them. The CDR3 loop spans 13 amino acids. The CDR3 nucleotides are TGCGCCAGCAGCCACCCAGGCACAGATACGCAGTATTTT. Translating it yields CASSHPGTDTQYF.

V is TRBV5-1 and J is TRBJ2-3, with 8 bases identical to TRBD2. Trimming took 3 bases from V and 3 from J; bases not matched to a gene: 9. Germline CDR1 is SGHRS and CDR2 is YFSETQ. The CDR3 has 16 residues. The CDR3 sequence: CASSSPRGGRTDTQYF. In nucleotides, the CDR3 is TGCGCCAGCAGCTCTCCTCGGGGGGGCAGGACAGATACGCAGTATTTT.

The V and J genes are TRBV9 and TRBJ2-3, with TRBD2 matching 8 bases. Germline CDR1 is SGDLS and CDR2 is YYNGEE. V lost 4 bases to trimming and J lost 0 bases; unmatched junction nucleotides: 7. The CDR3 spans 16 residues. The CDR3 here is CASSPRGGTSTDTQYF. In DNA form, the CDR3 reads TGTGCCAGCAGCCCCCGGGGGGGCACTAGCACAGATACGCAGTATTTT. Together with reference TRBV9 and TRBJ2-3, the CDR3 gives the full variable domain: DSGVTQTPKHLITATGQRVTLRCSPRSGDLSVYWYQQSLDQGLQFLIQYYNGEERAKGNILERFSAQQFPDLHSELNLSSLELGDSALYFCASSPRGGTSTDTQYFGPGTRLTVL.

The V call is TRBV5-1, the J call TRBJ2-7; TRBD2 matches at 8 bases. Germline values: CDR1 SGHRS, CDR2 YFSETQ. This CDR3 comprises 15 residues. V gave up 0 bases and J gave up 4 bases; unmatched junction bases: 6. The CDR3 coding sequence is TGCGCCAGCAGCTTGGTTCCGGGAGGGATTTACGAGCAGTACTTC. This gives the protein CASSLVPGGIYEQYF. Filled out from reference TRBV5-1 and TRBJ2-7, the complete variable domain reads KAGVTQTPRYLIKTRGQQVTLSCSPISGHRSVSWYQQTPGQGLQFLFEYFSETQRNKGNFPGRFSGRQFSNSRSEMNVSTLELGDSALYLCASSLVPGGIYEQYFGPGTRLTVT.

The chain links TRBV5-1 to TRBJ1-2, with a weak D call TRBD1 (5 bases). In germline, CDR1 is SGHRS, CDR2 YFSETQ. The ends were cut back, 0 bases at V and 2 bases at J, with 11 bases in the middle. CDR3 size: 15 residues. The CDR3 loop reads CASSLGTQLNYGYTF. The CDR3 DNA follows: TGCGCCAGCAGCTTGGGGACACAGCTCAACTATGGCTACACCTTC.

J is TRBJ2-3 and V is TRBV12-5; D might be TRBD2 (7 bases). The V and J ends lost 1 base and 1 base respectively, with 15 bases between them. The CDR3 length is 17 residues. CDR1 is LGHNT, CDR2 FRNRAP, per germline. The CDR3 nucleotides read TGTGCTAGTGGTTTGGCTATCGGGGGGCCTGGCACAGATACGCAGTATTTT. Protein sequence: CASGLAIGGPGTDTQYF.

This clone was seen only once. V gene TRBV27 combines with J gene TRBJ1-4; D not certain. Per the germline V gene, CDR1 is MNHEY and CDR2 is SMNVEV (reference sequence). This CDR3 is built from 14 residues. V shed 6 bases and J shed 4 bases, with 12 bases lying between them. The CDR3 loop reads CASRRSALNEKLFF. The CDR3, as DNA: TGTGCCAGCAGGCGGAGCGCCCTTAATGAAAAACTGTTTTTT.

The chain recombines TRBV5-1 with TRBJ2-2, with TRBD2 identical over 10 bases. The CDR3 is made up of 16 amino acids. With V trimmed by 4 bases and J by 1 base, 4 bases remained unmatched. Germline V gene sequence: CDR1 SGHRS, CDR2 YFSETQ. The CDR3: CASSPRLAGNTGELFF. CDR3 DNA sequence: TGCGCCAGCAGCCCCCGACTAGCGGGGAACACCGGGGAGCTGTTTTTT.

The rearrangement links TRBV20-1 to TRBJ1-1, with a possible D match to TRBD1 (6 bases). The CDR3 spans 14 residues. The V end was cut by 3 bases, the J end by 4 bases, with 15 bases between. Germline loops: CDR1 DFQATT, CDR2 SNEGSKA (reference sequence). The CDR3 protein is CSASRRGGSTEAFF. The CDR3 DNA is TGCAGTGCTAGTAGGAGGGGGGGTAGCACTGAAGCTTTCTTT.

This rearrangement joins TRBV7-2 to TRBJ2-2; D uncertain. In germline, CDR1 is SGHTA, CDR2 FQGNSA. This CDR3 contains 14 residues. The V end was cut by 3 bases, the J end by 1 base, with 6 bases between. CDR3 protein: CASSFSWNTGELFF. DNA for the CDR3: TGTGCCAGCAGCTTTAGCTGGAACACCGGGGAGCTGTTTTTT. The whole variable domain, filled in from reference TRBV7-2 and TRBJ2-2, reads GAGVSQSPSNKVTEKGKDVELRCDPISGHTALYWYRQSLGQGLEFLIYFQGNSAPDKSGLPSDRFSAERTGGSVSTLTIQRTQQEDSAVYLCASSFSWNTGELFFGEGSRLTVL.

The genes are TRBV5-1 and TRBJ1-3; possibly TRBD1 for D (5 bases). Germline V gene data show CDR1 as SGHRS and CDR2 as YFSETQ. There are 16 residues in the CDR3. V dropped 0 bases and J dropped 1 base, with 11 bases sitting between them. The CDR3 sequence is CASSLAGEVSGNTIYF. The DNA for the CDR3 is TGCGCCAGCAGCTTGGCGGGGGAAGTTTCTGGAAACACCATATATTTT.

CDR3 in amino acids: CASSLNTAVRTDTQYF. The CDR3, as DNA: TGTGCCAGCAGCTTAAACACGGCGGTTCGCACAGATACGCAGTATTTT. The chain has TRBV7-2 and TRBJ2-3, with D unclear. V was trimmed by 2 bases and J by 1 base, leaving 13 bases between them. The V gene's germline CDR1 is SGHTA and CDR2 FQGNSA. This CDR3 is 16 amino acids long.

The chain combines TRBV7-9 with TRBJ2-1; D unclear. Germline lookup yields CDR1 SEHNR and CDR2 FQNEAQ (reference sequence). The CDR3 is 15 amino acids. V lost 3 bases and J lost 7, with 16 bases in between. This CDR3 is CASSLVLSGGNEQFF. In nucleotides, the CDR3 is TGTGCCAGCAGCTTGGTTTTGTCGGGTGGAAATGAGCAGTTCTTC.